A single sample gave rise to the 14 T cell receptor beta chains below, sequenced in a study of T cell repertoires in cytomegalovirus infection (dated by TCRdb to between 2019 and 2020). TCRdb names Illumina HiSeq 1500 as the instrument used. TCRdb cleaned the public reads at Q25 with fastp, built clones with MiXCR and kept in-frame beta chains. Rows merge per CDR3 protein into single entries with the most common DNA and genes. This sample gives 560,000 or so distinct CDR3 sequences in total; approximately 16% of them show up just once. The ten largest make up roughly a quarter of the sample. The material sequenced was CD8+ T cells from PBMCs. The receptors stem from a human donor in good health (CMV status not recorded). Some clones in this sample may be carry-over from other donors' samples.

This chain joins TRBV9 and TRBJ2-7; 11 bases line up with TRBD2. Losses at the gene ends were 4 bases for V and 6 bases for J; bases not matched to a gene: 6. This CDR3 is built from 14 residues. CDR1 is SGDLS and CDR2 is YYNGEE in the germline V gene. This CDR3 is CASSPYLAGGEQYF. The CDR3 region has the DNA TGTGCCAGCAGCCCCTATCTAGCGGGAGGCGAGCAGTACTTC.

This clonotype was seen ten or more times. The chain joins TRBV5-6 to TRBJ2-7; perhaps TRBD1 as D (6 bases). CDR3 length equals 14 residues. V lost 3 bases and J 3 bases, leaving 13 bases between the germline ends. Per the germline V gene, CDR1 is SGHDT and CDR2 is YYEEEE. The CDR3 region is CASSYTGKNYEQYF. The DNA for the CDR3 is TGTGCCAGCAGCTACACAGGGAAGAACTACGAGCAGTACTTC.

This chain joins TRBV7-9 and TRBJ2-2; D is tentatively TRBD1 or TRBD2 (5 bases each). Trimming took 1 base from V and 4 from J, leaving 16 bases between them. CDR3 length: 17 residues. From germline, CDR1 is SEHNR and CDR2 FQNEAQ (reference sequence). The CDR3: CASSLEGTAPGTGELFF. The CDR3 region has the DNA TGTGCCAGCAGCTTAGAGGGGACCGCTCCTGGCACCGGGGAGCTGTTTTTT. The variable domain in full, completed from reference TRBV7-9 and TRBJ2-2, reads DTGVSQNPRHKITKRGQNVTFRCDPISEHNRLYWYRQTLGQGPEFLTYFQNEAQLEKSRLLSDRFSAERPKGSFSTLEIQRTEQGDSAMYLCASSLEGTAPGTGELFFGEGSRLTVL.

The sample holds many counts of this clonotype. The J gene is TRBJ2-7, the V gene TRBV11-2, with D maybe TRBD1 (5 bases). The CDR3 extends over 16 amino acids. V lost 2 bases, J lost 0 bases, and 14 bases lay in between. The germline V gene encodes CDR1 SGHAT and CDR2 FQNNGV. Here the CDR3 DNA reads TGTGCCAGCAGCTTATTATGGGGCCTGAGCTCCTACGAGCAGTACTTC. It codes for CASSLLWGLSSYEQYF.

Many counts were recorded for this clonotype. This rearrangement joins TRBV7-9 to TRBJ2-7; 7 bases are shared with TRBD1. The V gene's germline CDR1 is SEHNR and CDR2 FQNEAQ (reference sequence). The CDR3 length is 12 residues. The trim removed 5 bases at V and 6 bases at J, leaving 4 bases unmatched. CDR3 sequence (DNA): TGTGCCAGCAGCAAAACAGGGGTCGAGCAGTACTTC. Translation: CASSKTGVEQYF.

This clonotype was counted many times. V and J are TRBV7-8 and TRBJ2-1; 7 bases line up with TRBD1. The CDR3 has 14 amino acids. Per the germline V gene, CDR1 is SGHVS and CDR2 is FQNEAQ. With V trimmed by 6 bases and J by 9 bases, 11 bases remained unmatched. Here the CDR3 DNA reads TGTGCCAGCAGTTACAGGGGAAGTGGACGTGAGCAGTTCTTC. It encodes CASSYRGSGREQFF.

The CDR3 DNA is TGTGCCAGCATCGGGGCCCCTGGAAACACCATATATTTT. Its protein product is CASIGAPGNTIYF. This chain joins TRBV6-5 and TRBJ1-3; tentatively, D is TRBD1 (5 bases). Deletions cut 7 bases from V and 2 bases from J, with 9 bases between. The CDR3 has 13 residues. The germline V gene has CDR1 MNHEY and CDR2 SVGAGI.

This clonotype turned up a few times. The chain combines TRBV19 with TRBJ2-3; TRBD1 is a possible D gene (5 bases). The CDR3 has 14 residues. V was shortened by 4 bases and J by 3 bases, with 11 bases between the two germline ends. CDR1 is LNHDA and CDR2 is SQIVND in the germline V gene (reference sequence). CDR3 nucleotide sequence: TGTGCCAGTAGTAGGCGGACAAGAACAGATACGCAGTATTTT. It translates to CASSRRTRTDTQYF.

Regarding this clonotype: With a much larger clone just one base away, this may be a read error. The V and J genes are TRBV15 and TRBJ2-5, with TRBD1 matching over 10 bases. The CDR3 has 15 residues. V shed 1 base and J 5 bases; nucleotides not matched to a gene: 4. Per germline, CDR1 LNHNV and CDR2 YYDKDF (reference sequence). CDR3 in amino acids: CATSRGDRGQETQYF. CDR3 bases: TGTGCCACCAGCAGAGGGGACAGGGGCCAGGAGACCCAGTACTTC.

There are many counts of this clonotype. The chain carries TRBV6-1 and TRBJ2-7, with TRBD1 matching over 8 bases. This CDR3 contains 13 residues. V shed 4 bases, J shed 5 bases, and the junction held 4 bases outside the gene matches. In germline, CDR1 is MNHNS, CDR2 SASEGT. The chain's CDR3 is CASSAGQVNEQYF. CDR3 DNA sequence: TGTGCCAGCAGTGCGGGACAGGTTAACGAGCAGTACTTC.

This clonotype was seen repeatedly, ten times or more. This chain joins TRBV7-6 and TRBJ2-3; 10 bases line up with TRBD1. The CDR3 is 15 amino acids. The ends lost 5 bases at V and 4 bases at J; junction bases unmatched: 6. Per the germline V gene, CDR1 is SGHVS and CDR2 is FNYEAQ. The CDR3 sequence is CASSRTGGQADTQYF. The DNA of the CDR3 is TGTGCCAGCAGCCGGACAGGGGGGCAAGCAGATACGCAGTATTTT.

This clonotype was seen at least ten times. The rearrangement joins TRBV13 to TRBJ1-2; perhaps TRBD1 as D (6 bases). V was shortened by 5 bases and J by 1 base, with 11 bases between the two germline ends. Germline loops: CDR1 PRHDT, CDR2 FYEKMQ (reference sequence). The CDR3 runs 14 residues. The chain's CDR3 is CASSGQTNNYGYTF. The CDR3, as DNA: TGTGCCAGCAGCGGACAGACAAATAACTATGGCTACACCTTC.

There are a few counts of this clonotype. This chain connects TRBV18 to TRBJ1-2; 8 bases are a match to TRBD1. CDR3 length: 16 amino acids. Losses at the gene ends were 5 bases for V and 0 bases for J; bases not matched to a gene: 8. CDR1 and CDR2 (germline): KGHSH, LQKENI. CDR3 amino acids: CASSVRDRTANYGYTF. The DNA for the CDR3 is TGTGCCAGCTCAGTCAGGGACAGGACTGCTAACTATGGCTACACCTTC.

In this sample, this clonotype turned up a few times. The V and J genes are TRBV20-1 and TRBJ2-7, with 8 bases matching TRBD2. The CDR3 length is 15 residues. Per the germline V gene, CDR1 is DFQATT and CDR2 is SNEGSKA (reference sequence). V was pared by 3 bases and J by 4 bases, with 11 bases of the junction left unmatched. The CDR3 DNA reads as TGCAGTGCTAGGGACCTACTAGCGGAGATATACGAGCAGTACTTC. Its translation: CSARDLLAEIYEQYF.